The 5 T cell receptor beta chains below all came from one sample that was sequenced in a study of vaccination effects on CD4 cells after COVID-19. These TCRs' antigens remain unknown. ViraFEST expansion of antigen-specific CD4+ T cells with viral peptide pools preceded sequencing. A roughly 10-day culture period preceded the isolation of CD4+ T cells. PCR-confirmed SARS-CoV-2 infection occurred in the person between March and December 2020. Every participant took two doses of the BNT162b2 or mRNA-1273 vaccine. Profiled with immunoSEQ multiplex PCR; TCRdb holds only in-frame clones, not every one. The table includes about 14,000 clones, around 82% detected once. This material consisted of CD4+ T cells from PBMCs cultured with SARS-CoV-2 spike peptides, taken after COVID-19 vaccination. Receptors were obtained from a human donor who had a prior SARS-CoV-2 infection.

The chain uses TRBV2 and TRBJ2-5, with D possibly called TRBD1 or TRBD2 (5 bases each). The CDR3 sequence is 12 residues long. Trimming shortened V by 4 bases and J by 2 bases, and 5 bases separated the two germline ends. Germline loops: CDR1 SNHLY, CDR2 FYNNEI. CDR3 loop: CASSGGQETQYF. DNA of the CDR3: TGTGCCAGCAGTGGGGGGCAAGAGACCCAGTACTTC.

V usage is TRBV12-3 or TRBV12-4 and J usage is TRBJ1-5, with unresolved D. The V end lost 4 bases, the J end lost 7 bases, and 11 bases lay between the germline ends. This CDR3 is 13 amino acids long. The CDR3 loop reads CASSWGGGQPQHF. CDR3 DNA sequence: TGTGCCAGCAGTTGGGGAGGCGGCCAGCCCCAGCATTTT.

This clone was counted once. The CDR3, as DNA: TGTGCCAGCAGCTTTCTACAGGGGGCAGCGGGAGAGACCCAGTACTTC. This translates into CASSFLQGAAGETQYF. V gene TRBV7-2 combines with J gene TRBJ2-5; 9 bases match TRBD1. CDR1 SGHTA and CDR2 FQGNSA come from the germline V gene. Unmatched junction bases numbered 9, after V lost 3 bases and J lost 4 bases. The CDR3 sequence is 16 residues long.

The rearrangement uses TRBV11-2 and TRBJ1-4, with 7 bases identical to TRBD1. Trimming at V came to 5 bases and at J to 0 bases, leaving 9 bases not matched to a gene. The CDR3 extends over 17 amino acids. CDR1 is SGHAT, CDR2 FQNNGV, per germline. The CDR3 nucleotides are TGTGCCAGCAGCCGGGGACAGACACTCACAACTAATGAAAAACTGTTTTTT. Its translation is CASSRGQTLTTNEKLFF. The whole variable domain, filled in from reference TRBV11-2 and TRBJ1-4, reads EAGVAQSPRYKIIEKRQSVAFWCNPISGHATLYWYQQILGQGPKLLIQFQNNGVVDDSQLPKDRFSAERLKGVDSTLKIQPAKLEDSAVYLCASSRGQTLTTNEKLFFGSGTQLSVL.

In regard to this clone: A junction end diverges from the germline sequence, so it may reflect a read error. The rearrangement uses TRBV11-2 and TRBJ2-7, with 11 bases that match TRBD2. This CDR3 comprises 12 residues. In germline, CDR1 is SGHAT, CDR2 FQNNGV. CDR3 amino acids: CASSFQGLAEDF. CDR3 coding DNA: TGTGCCAGCAGCTTCCAGGGACTAGCGGAGGACTTC.